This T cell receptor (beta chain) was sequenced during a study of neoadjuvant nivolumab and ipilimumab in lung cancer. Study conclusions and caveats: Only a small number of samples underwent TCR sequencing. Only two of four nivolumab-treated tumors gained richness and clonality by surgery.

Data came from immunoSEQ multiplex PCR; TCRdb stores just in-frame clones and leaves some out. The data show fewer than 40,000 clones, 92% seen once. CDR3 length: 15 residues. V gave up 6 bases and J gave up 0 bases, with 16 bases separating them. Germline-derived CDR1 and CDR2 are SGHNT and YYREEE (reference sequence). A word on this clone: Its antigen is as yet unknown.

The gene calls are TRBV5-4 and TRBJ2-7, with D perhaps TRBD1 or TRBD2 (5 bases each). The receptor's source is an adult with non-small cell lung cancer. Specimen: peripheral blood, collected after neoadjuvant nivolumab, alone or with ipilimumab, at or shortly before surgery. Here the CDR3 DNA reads TGTGCCAGCACCACTAAGAGGGGAGCCTCCTACGAGCAGTACTTC. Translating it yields CASTTKRGASYEQYF.